This T cell receptor beta chain was sequenced for a study of shared clonotypes between healthy human individuals. Healthy HIV-negative adults with no recent acute infections or vaccinations were recruited as donors. Study conclusions and caveats: The study found 4.5% to 5% of naive CD4 clonotypes shared across several donors. Sequencing depth was expected to influence donor clonotype sharing.

To note about this clone: The antigen is unknown.

Data came from immunoSEQ multiplex PCR; TCRdb stores just in-frame clones and leaves some out. The repertoire includes about 1.5 million clones, 95% to 99% of them detected once, and about 0.42% sits in the top ten. The V and J ends lost 6 bases and 8 bases respectively, with 16 bases between them. There are 14 residues in the CDR3. Germline V gene data show CDR1 as MNHEY and CDR2 as SVGAGI. What was sequenced was naive CD4+ T cells sorted from blood. The subset here: CD45RA+ positively selected. This rearrangement joins TRBV6-5 to TRBJ1-4, with D uncertain. This sequence originates from a man under 40 in good health. The CDR3 spells CASRMISIGEKLFF. CDR3 bases: TGTGCCAGCAGGATGATTAGTATCGGAGAAAAACTGTTTTTT.